What follows are 5 T cell receptor beta chains derived from one specimen sequenced in a study of blood T cell repertoires in COVID-19. Repertoires were generated with immunoSEQ multiplex PCR, while TCRdb's copy carries only in-frame clones and drops some. Here the sample spans about 370,000 clones, about 89% being singletons. Sequenced sample: peripheral blood. The receptors were gathered from a young woman with COVID-19, enrolled during active disease.

This chain connects TRBV5-1 to TRBJ2-2; tentative D call: TRBD2 (9 bases). Trimming cost V 4 bases and J 4 bases, with 26 bases left between them. Germline V gene lookup returns CDR1 SGHRS and CDR2 YFSETQ. CDR3 length: 19 amino acids. Here the CDR3 reads CASSGGQGGLAGSTGELFF. For the CDR3, the DNA is TGCGCCAGCAGCGGTGGACAGGGTGGCCTAGCGGGAAGCACCGGGGAGCTGTTTTTT.

The chain uses TRBV2 and TRBJ2-2; 9 bases fit TRBD1. The ends lost 7 bases at V and 4 bases at J; junction bases unmatched: 7. Looked up from germline, CDR1 is SNHLY and CDR2 is FYNNEI. The CDR3 length is 15 residues. The CDR3 region is CASIRDRVGTGELFF. In nucleotides, the CDR3 is TGTGCCAGCATCCGGGACAGGGTAGGCACCGGGGAGCTGTTTTTT.

The chain links TRBV28 to TRBJ2-2; 7 bases map to TRBD1. CDR1 MDHEN and CDR2 SYDVKM come from the germline V gene. The junction had 5 bases not matched to a gene; V was cut back by 3 bases and J by 10 bases. The length of the CDR3 is 13 residues. CDR3 residues: CASSFIGQEELFF. In DNA form, the CDR3 reads TGTGCCAGCAGTTTTATAGGACAGGAGGAGCTGTTTTTT.

V is TRBV9 and J is TRBJ2-1, with D unresolved. There are 15 residues in the CDR3. The V gene lost 0 bases and the J gene lost 0 bases, with 7 bases spanning the gap. The V gene's germline CDR1 is SGDLS and CDR2 YYNGEE. The CDR3 DNA is TGTGCCAGCAGCGTAGAAGTCAGCTCCTACAATGAGCAGTTCTTC. Protein: CASSVEVSSYNEQFF. The full variable domain, completed using reference TRBV9 and TRBJ2-1, is DSGVTQTPKHLITATGQRVTLRCSPRSGDLSVYWYQQSLDQGLQFLIQYYNGEERAKGNILERFSAQQFPDLHSELNLSSLELGDSALYFCASSVEVSSYNEQFFGPGTRLTVL.

The V gene is TRBV12-3 or TRBV12-4, the J gene TRBJ1-2; TRBD1 is a possible D gene (5 bases). The CDR3 spans 11 residues. Trimming took 3 bases from V and 7 from J, leaving 6 bases between them. The DNA of the CDR3 is TGTGCCAGCAGTTTTCAGGGTGGCTACACCTTC. Amino acid sequence: CASSFQGGYTF.